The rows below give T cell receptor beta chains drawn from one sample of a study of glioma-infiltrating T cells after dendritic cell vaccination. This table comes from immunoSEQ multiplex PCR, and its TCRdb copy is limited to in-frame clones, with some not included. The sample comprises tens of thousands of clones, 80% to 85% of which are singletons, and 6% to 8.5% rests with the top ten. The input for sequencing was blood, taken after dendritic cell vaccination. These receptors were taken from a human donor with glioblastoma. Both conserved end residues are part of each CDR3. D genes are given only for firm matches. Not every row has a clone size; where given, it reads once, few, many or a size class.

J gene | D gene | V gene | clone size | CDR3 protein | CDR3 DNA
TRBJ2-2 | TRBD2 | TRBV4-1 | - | CASSPAGLGAGELFF | TGCGCCAGCAGCCCGGCGGGACTAGGGGCCGGGGAGCTGTTTTTT
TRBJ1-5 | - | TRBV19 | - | CASSRSPDRRNQPQHF | TGTGCCAGTAGCAGATCCCCGGACAGACGCAATCAGCCCCAGCATTTT
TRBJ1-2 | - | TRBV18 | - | CASSPEGDYGYTF | TGTGCCAGCTCCCCCGAGGGTGACTATGGCTACACCTTC
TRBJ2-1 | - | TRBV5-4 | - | CASSLDPASSYNEQFF | TGTGCCAGCAGCCTAGACCCGGCTAGCTCCTACAATGAGCAGTTCTTC
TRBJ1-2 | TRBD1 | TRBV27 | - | CASSGTGGNYGYTF | TGTGCCAGCAGTGGGACAGGGGGCAACTATGGCTACACCTTC
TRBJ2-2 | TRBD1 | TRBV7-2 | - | CASSLFLDRAFGELFF | TGTGCCAGCAGCTTATTCCTGGACAGGGCTTTTGGGGAGCTGTTTTTT
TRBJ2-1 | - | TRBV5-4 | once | CASTPFLTIQTGEQFF | TGTGCCAGCACCCCTTTTTTGACTATACAGACCGGTGAGCAGTTCTTC
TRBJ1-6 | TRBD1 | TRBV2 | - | CASCTGGNSPLHF | TGTGCCAGCTGTACAGGGGGAAATTCACCCCTCCACTTT
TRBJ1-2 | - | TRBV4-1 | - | CASSQDSGFYGYTF | TGCGCCAGCAGCCAGGACAGCGGATTCTATGGCTACACCTTC
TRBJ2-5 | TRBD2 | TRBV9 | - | CASSTGTSGGADETQYF | TGTGCCAGCAGCACCGGGACTAGCGGGGGGGCCGATGAGACCCAGTACTTC
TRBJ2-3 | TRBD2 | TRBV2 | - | CASKVMAGDITDTQYF | TGTGCCAGCAAGGTGATGGCGGGGGATATCACAGATACGCAGTATTTT
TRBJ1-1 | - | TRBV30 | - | CACYPRQQVAFF | TGTGCCTGCTACCCGCGACAGCAGGTGGCTTTCTTT
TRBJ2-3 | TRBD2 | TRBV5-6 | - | CASSSQTGLGFIGTQYF | TGTGCCAGCAGCTCACAAACGGGACTAGGATTCATCGGTACGCAGTATTTT
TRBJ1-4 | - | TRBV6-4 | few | CASSDSPTTNEKLFF | TGTGCCAGCAGTGACTCCCCCACAACTAATGAAAAACTGTTTTTT
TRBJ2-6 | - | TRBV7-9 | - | CASSSGSWGGGANVLTF | TGTGCCAGCAGTTCAGGATCCTGGGGCGGTGGGGCCAACGTCCTGACTTTC
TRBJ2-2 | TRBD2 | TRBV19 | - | CASREGLAGTGELFF | TGTGCCAGTAGGGAGGGACTAGCGGGGACCGGGGAGCTGTTTTTT
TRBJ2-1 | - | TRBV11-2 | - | CASSLAGDEQFF | TGTGCCAGCAGCTTAGCCGGGGATGAGCAGTTCTTC
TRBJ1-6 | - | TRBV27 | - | CASTQGTAILPLHF | TGTGCCAGCACCCAGGGGACCGCGATCCTCCCCCTCCACTTT
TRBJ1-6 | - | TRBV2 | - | CASSVLVRDSPLHF | TGTGCCAGCAGTGTACTTGTACGGGATTCACCCCTCCACTTT
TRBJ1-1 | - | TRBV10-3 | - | CAISERENTEAFF | TGTGCCATCAGTGAACGAGAGAACACTGAAGCTTTCTTT
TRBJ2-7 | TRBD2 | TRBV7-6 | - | CASSLAGGDEQYF | TGTGCCAGCAGCTTAGCGGGAGGGGACGAGCAGTACTTC
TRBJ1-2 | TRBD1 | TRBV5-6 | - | CASRGTGTNYGYTF | TGTGCCAGCAGAGGGACAGGAACTAACTATGGCTACACCTTC
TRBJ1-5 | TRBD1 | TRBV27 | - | CASSYRGLGSNQPQHF | TGTGCCAGCAGCTACAGGGGGCTTGGAAGCAATCAGCCCCAGCATTTT
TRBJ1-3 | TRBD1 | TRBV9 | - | CASSVYDRGLTGNTIYF | TGTGCCAGCAGCGTATACGACAGGGGGCTAACTGGAAACACCATATATTTT
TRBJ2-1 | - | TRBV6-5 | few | CASSQLANEQFF | TGTGCCAGCAGTCAACTAGCTAATGAGCAGTTCTTC
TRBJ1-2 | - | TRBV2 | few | CASSEVGVSGYTF | TGTGCCAGCAGTGAAGTCGGGGTATCTGGCTACACCTTC
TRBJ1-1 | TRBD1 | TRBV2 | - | CASRTGTGGTEAFF | TGTGCCAGCAGAACCGGGACAGGGGGCACTGAAGCTTTCTTT
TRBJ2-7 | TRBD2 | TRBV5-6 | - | CASGLSGEIYEQYF | TGTGCCAGCGGCTTGAGCGGGGAGATCTACGAGCAGTACTTC
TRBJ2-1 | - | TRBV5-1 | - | CASSLITGSSYNEQFF | TGCGCCAGCAGCTTGATTACAGGGAGCTCCTACAATGAGCAGTTCTTC
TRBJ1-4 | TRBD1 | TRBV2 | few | CASRLQGGSEKLFF | TGTGCCAGCAGGCTACAGGGGGGAAGTGAAAAACTGTTTTTT
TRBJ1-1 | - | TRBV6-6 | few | CASKSHREGEAFF | TGTGCCAGCAAATCCCACAGGGAGGGTGAAGCTTTCTTT
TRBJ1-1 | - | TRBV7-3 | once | CASSLRGETAEAFF | TGTGCCAGCAGCTTAAGGGGGGAGACCGCTGAAGCTTTCTTT
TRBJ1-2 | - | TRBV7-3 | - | CASSLTGNGYTF | TGTGCCAGCAGCCTTACAGGGAATGGCTACACCTTC
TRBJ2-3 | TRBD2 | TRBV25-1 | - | CASRETSGGPIYTDTQYF | TGTGCCAGCAGGGAGACTAGCGGGGGGCCGATCTACACAGATACGCAGTATTTT
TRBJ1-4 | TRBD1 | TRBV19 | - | CASRSRGQDEKLFF | TGTGCCAGTCGCTCCAGGGGACAGGATGAAAAACTGTTTTTT
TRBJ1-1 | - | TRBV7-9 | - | CASSLDGGSEAFF | TGTGCCAGCAGCTTAGACGGGGGGAGTGAAGCTTTCTTT
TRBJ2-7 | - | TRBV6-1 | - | CASSGRGYEQYF | TGTGCCAGCAGCGGACGGGGTTACGAGCAGTACTTC
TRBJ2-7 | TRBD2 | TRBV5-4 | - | CASSLGLAGAPWTYEQYF | TGTGCCAGCAGCTTGGGGCTAGCGGGGGCGCCTTGGACCTACGAGCAGTACTTC
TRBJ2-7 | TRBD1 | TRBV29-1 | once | CSVEGTGTDEQYF | TGCAGCGTTGAAGGGACAGGGACTGACGAGCAGTACTTC
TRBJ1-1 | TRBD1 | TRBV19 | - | CASSMDRVNTEAFF | TGTGCCAGTAGTATGGACAGGGTGAACACTGAAGCTTTCTTT
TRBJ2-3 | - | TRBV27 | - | CASSLRKMPQSTDTQYF | TGTGCCAGCAGTTTACGTAAAATGCCACAAAGCACAGATACGCAGTATTTT
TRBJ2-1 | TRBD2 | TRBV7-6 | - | CASSLSVGGVKFGNEQFF | TGTGCCAGCAGCTTGTCTGTCGGGGGGGTCAAGTTTGGTAATGAGCAGTTCTTC
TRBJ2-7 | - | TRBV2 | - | CASSGGKRGNSGYEQYF | TGTGCCAGCAGTGGAGGGAAGAGGGGGAACTCTGGGTACGAGCAGTACTTC
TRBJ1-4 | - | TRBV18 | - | CASSPNREIKTNEKLFF | TGTGCCAGCTCACCAAATCGGGAGATTAAGACTAATGAAAAACTGTTTTTT
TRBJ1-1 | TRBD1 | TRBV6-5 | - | CASRPPGQGNTEAFF | TGTGCCAGCAGACCACCGGGACAGGGAAACACTGAAGCTTTCTTT